These T cell receptor beta chains were read from a single sample in a study of blood T cell repertoires in COVID-19. The protocol was immunoSEQ multiplex PCR, while the TCRdb copy is restricted to in-frame clones and leaves out a portion. The sample has some 150,000 clones, around four fifths seen once; the top ten hold about 3.2%. The specimen was peripheral blood. The receptors stem from a woman in her thirties or forties with active or convalescent COVID-19. Each CDR3 is given with its conserved first and last residue. The D gene is left open where the match is weak. Size tells how often a clone was seen (once, few, many) or the class of an expanded clone, and some rows leave it out.

NA,NA,TRBV3-1/TRBV3-2,TRBJ1-2,TGTGCCAGCAGCCAACCAAGCTCCTATGGCTACACCTTC,CASSQPSSYGYTF
NA,NA,TRBV7-2,TRBJ1-2,TGTGCCAGCAGCTTACAAATTAACTATGGCTACACCTTC,CASSLQINYGYTF
few,TRBD1,TRBV15,TRBJ2-7,TGTGCCACCAGCAGTGGGACAGGGTGGTCCTACGAGCAGTACTTC,CATSSGTGWSYEQYF
NA,NA,TRBV21-1,TRBJ1-1,TGTGCCAGCAGCCCCGAGGGGACAGGGGAGGGGAACACTGAAGCTTTCTTT,CASSPEGTGEGNTEAFF
NA,NA,TRBV19,TRBJ2-7,TGTGCCAGTAAGCCCACAGGTACCCACTACGAGCAGTACTTC,CASKPTGTHYEQYF
NA,NA,TRBV13,TRBJ2-1,TGTGCCAGCAGCCCCCCTGGAGATGAGCAGTTCTTC,CASSPPGDEQFF
NA,TRBD1,TRBV28,TRBJ1-4,TGTGCCAGCAGTTTATCAGGACAGGGGCTTGAAAAACTGTTTTTT,CASSLSGQGLEKLFF
few,NA,TRBV28,TRBJ1-4,TGTGCCAGCAGTTTAGCGGGGGGCCGGGCAACTAATGAAAAACTGTTTTTT,CASSLAGGRATNEKLFF
NA,TRBD1,TRBV15,TRBJ2-7,TGTGCCACCAGCGGCGAAATTTGGACAGGGGGCCCCTACGAGCAGTACTTC,CATSGEIWTGGPYEQYF
once,TRBD2,TRBV28,TRBJ2-3,TGTGCCAGCAGCCCGATACTAGCGGGGAGGGGAGATACGCAGTATTTT,CASSPILAGRGDTQYF
NA,NA,TRBV9,TRBJ1-3,TGTGCCAGCAGCGCCGACAGGCCCAACTCTGGAAACACCATATATTTT,CASSADRPNSGNTIYF
NA,NA,TRBV6-1,TRBJ2-2,TGTGCCAGCAGTATGAATACAGTGCGGGTTTTT,CASSMNTVRVF
NA,NA,TRBV10-3,TRBJ2-2,TGTGCCACCTCAGGGGCGAGCACCGGGGAGCTGTTTTTT,CATSGASTGELFF
few,NA,TRBV6-6,TRBJ2-2,TGTGCCAGCAGTTACGATACGGGCGGGGAGCTGTTTTTT,CASSYDTGGELFF
few,TRBD1,TRBV6-2/TRBV6-3,TRBJ1-2,TGTGCCAGCAGTTGGCCCACAGGGGTTGGCTACACCTTC,CASSWPTGVGYTF
NA,NA,TRBV4-2,TRBJ2-7,TGTGCCAGCAGCCAAGAAGAAGGACTCTACGAGCAGTACTTC,CASSQEEGLYEQYF
NA,TRBD1,TRBV19,TRBJ1-4,TGTGCCAGTAGTATCTACAGGGGGCGGATTAATGAAAAACTGTTTTTT,CASSIYRGRINEKLFF
once,NA,TRBV5-1,TRBJ2-3,TGCGCCAGCAGCTTGCTGTGGGAGTGTTGCACAGATACGCAGTATTTT,CASSLLWECCTDTQYF
NA,NA,TRBV19,TRBJ2-7,TGTGCCAGTAGTATAGGGGGCAGGGGTCGGTACGAGCAGTACTTC,CASSIGGRGRYEQYF
few,NA,TRBV29-1,TRBJ2-3,TGCAGCGTTCCGGTTACAGGGCAGAGACCAGATACGCAGTATTTT,CSVPVTGQRPDTQYF
NA,NA,TRBV28,TRBJ1-2,TGTGCCAGCAGATTTTCGCGGGGGAGCTATGGCTACACCTTC,CASRFSRGSYGYTF
NA,TRBD1,TRBV28,TRBJ2-7,TGTGCCAGCAGTTTAGCGGCAGGGGGCTCCTACGAGCAGTACTTC,CASSLAAGGSYEQYF
once,NA,TRBV5-1,TRBJ1-5,TGCGCCAGCAGCTGCCTGACAGGAATCAATCAGCCCCAGCATTTT,CASSCLTGINQPQHF
NA,TRBD1,TRBV7-8,TRBJ1-4,TGTGCCAGCAGCTTGAGCGGGACAGGGGCTGAAAAACTGTTTTTT,CASSLSGTGAEKLFF
NA,NA,TRBV6-2/TRBV6-3,TRBJ1-2,TGTGCCAGCAGTTACTCTTCCGGACAGATCTATGGCTACACCTTC,CASSYSSGQIYGYTF
NA,NA,TRBV5-1,TRBJ2-1,TGCGCCTGCGGGGTAGGTGAGCAGTTCTTC,CACGVGEQFF
NA,NA,TRBV11-3,TRBJ2-7,TGTGCCAGCAGCCCGGGGAGCGGCCTAACCTACGAGCAGTACTTC,CASSPGSGLTYEQYF
NA,NA,TRBV10-1,TRBJ1-1,TGCGCCAGCAGTGGACAGATGAACACTGAAGCTTTCTTT,CASSGQMNTEAFF
NA,NA,TRBV12-2,TRBJ2-1,TGTGCAAGTCGCCCAGTGCCCCTAGCGGGGTGGATCCACAATGAGCAGTTCTTC,CASRPVPLAGWIHNEQFF
few,NA,TRBV28,TRBJ1-6,TGTGCCAGCAGTTCCCTCCTGGAGGCCTATAATTCACCCCTCCACTTT,CASSSLLEAYNSPLHF
NA,NA,TRBV10-1,TRBJ2-7,TGCGCCAGCAGTGATGGCACCTACGAGCAGTACTTC,CASSDGTYEQYF
NA,TRBD2,TRBV28,TRBJ2-1,TGTGCCAGCAGTTTAAGGAACGGGCGGGGGGATGACAATGAGCAGTTCTTC,CASSLRNGRGDDNEQFF
once,NA,TRBV10-3,TRBJ2-3,TGTGCCATCAGTGGAAAGACAAGTTCTAGCACAGATACGCAGTATTTT,CAISGKTSSSTDTQYF
NA,NA,TRBV28,TRBJ2-7,TGTGCCAGCAGTCCTGGTAGGCGGAGACCCTACGAGCAGTACTTC,CASSPGRRRPYEQYF
NA,TRBD1,TRBV27,TRBJ1-2,TGTGCCAGCAGTTCAGGGGGCGGGGATGATGGCTACACCTTC,CASSSGGGDDGYTF
NA,TRBD1,TRBV13,TRBJ1-2,TGTGCCAGCAGCACCGGGACAGGGGGCCAAGATGGCTACACCTTC,CASSTGTGGQDGYTF
few,TRBD1,TRBV3-1/TRBV3-2,TRBJ1-5,TGTGCCAGAGATTGGACAGGGATGAGCAATCAGCCCCAGCATTTT,CARDWTGMSNQPQHF
NA,NA,TRBV14,TRBJ2-5,TGTGCCAGCAGCTCCAGGGACTGGGATTACCAAGAGACCCAGTACTTC,CASSSRDWDYQETQYF
NA,TRBD2,TRBV6-5,TRBJ2-7,TGTGCCAGCAGTACACTAGCGGATAACTCCTACGAGCAGTACTTC,CASSTLADNSYEQYF
NA,NA,TRBV11-2,TRBJ1-5,TGTGCCAGCAGCTTAGGGGGCGGGGGCGATCAGCCCCAGCATTTT,CASSLGGGGDQPQHF
NA,NA,TRBV4-3,TRBJ1-1,TGCGCCAGCAGCCTAGACAGCGAATCTGAAGCTTTCTTT,CASSLDSESEAFF
once,TRBD1,TRBV4-1,TRBJ1-5,TGCGCCAGCAGCCAAGTGGCACAGGGGTCCCATAGCAATCAGCCCCAGCATTTT,CASSQVAQGSHSNQPQHF
NA,TRBD2,TRBV5-1,TRBJ2-7,TGCGCCAGCAGCTTGCCGACTAGCGGGAGATACGAGCAGTACTTC,CASSLPTSGRYEQYF